These T cell receptor beta chains were read from a single sample in a study of blood T cells in healthy people across ages. TCRdb redid the calling of the 5' RACE reads with MiXCR, one entry per CDR3 protein. Here the sample spans approximately 690,000 distinct CDR3 sequences, 58% being singletons. The sample taken for sequencing was blood. These receptors were collected from a man aged 60-69 years in good health. The CDR3 runs from the conserved cysteine through the conserved F or W. Each record gives: D gene, clone size, J gene, V gene, CDR3 protein, CDR3 DNA. A D gene is named only where the DNA matches it firmly. Only part of the rows carry a size: once, few, many, or a class if the clone is expanded.

d_gene: TRBD1
abundance: -
j_gene: TRBJ2-3
v_gene: TRBV6-2/TRBV6-3
CDR3aa: CASSYRQGTDTQYF
CDR3nt: TGTGCCAGCAGTTACCGACAGGGTACAGATACGCAGTATTTT

d_gene: -
abundance: -
j_gene: TRBJ2-2
v_gene: TRBV3-1
CDR3aa: CASSQDTWTGELFF
CDR3nt: TGTGCCAGCAGCCAAGATACGTGGACCGGGGAGCTGTTTTTT

d_gene: -
abundance: -
j_gene: TRBJ1-4
v_gene: TRBV29-1
CDR3aa: CSVGTGSANEKLFF
CDR3nt: TGCAGCGTGGGAACAGGGAGTGCTAATGAAAAACTGTTTTTT

d_gene: -
abundance: -
j_gene: TRBJ1-6
v_gene: TRBV9
CDR3aa: CASRGSYNSPLHF
CDR3nt: TGTGCCAGCCGCGGGTCCTATAATTCACCCCTCCACTTT

d_gene: -
abundance: once
j_gene: TRBJ1-2
v_gene: TRBV29-1
CDR3aa: CSVQKTENYGYTF
CDR3nt: TGCAGCGTTCAAAAGACCGAGAACTATGGCTACACCTTC

d_gene: TRBD1
abundance: -
j_gene: TRBJ2-1
v_gene: TRBV27
CDR3aa: CASSRRQGANNEQFF
CDR3nt: TGTGCCAGCAGTCGACGACAGGGGGCGAATAATGAGCAGTTCTTC

d_gene: TRBD1
abundance: -
j_gene: TRBJ2-5
v_gene: TRBV4-2
CDR3aa: CASSNQGQGAWGFRETQYF
CDR3nt: TGTGCCAGCAGCAACCAGGGGCAGGGGGCCTGGGGATTCCGAGAGACCCAGTACTTC

d_gene: TRBD2
abundance: -
j_gene: TRBJ2-2
v_gene: TRBV3-1
CDR3aa: CASSLPGLAGANTGELFF
CDR3nt: TGTGCCAGCAGCCTACCGGGACTAGCGGGGGCGAACACCGGGGAGCTGTTTTTT

d_gene: TRBD1
abundance: -
j_gene: TRBJ1-2
v_gene: TRBV18
CDR3aa: CASSPQGAGTF
CDR3nt: TGTGCCAGCTCACCACAGGGGGCCGGCACCTTC

d_gene: TRBD1
abundance: -
j_gene: TRBJ1-5
v_gene: TRBV5-1
CDR3aa: CASSYTGGSDQPQHF
CDR3nt: TGCGCCAGCAGCTACACAGGGGGGAGTGATCAGCCCCAGCATTTT

d_gene: TRBD2
abundance: few
j_gene: TRBJ2-7
v_gene: TRBV5-1
CDR3aa: CASRLAASYEQYF
CDR3nt: TGCGCCAGTCGGCTAGCGGCCTCCTACGAGCAGTACTTC

d_gene: -
abundance: -
j_gene: TRBJ2-5
v_gene: TRBV27
CDR3aa: CASREGLGETQYF
CDR3nt: TGTGCCAGCAGGGAGGGGCTGGGAGAGACCCAGTACTTC

d_gene: TRBD2
abundance: once
j_gene: TRBJ2-3
v_gene: TRBV11-3
CDR3aa: CASSPSTSARTDTQYF
CDR3nt: TGTGCCAGCAGCCCAAGTACTAGCGCCCGCACAGATACGCAGTATTTT